This T cell receptor (beta chain) was sequenced for a study of identical twins. Whole-study findings and limits: Within cord blood, abundant beta clonotypes carried fewer insertions, but memory repertoires showed no such trend. Its conclusions, products of cross-sectional statistical analysis, did not come from following the same donors.

One entry per CDR3 protein results from TCRdb running MiXCR on the 5' RACE reads. Of 700,000 or so distinct CDR3 sequences in the sample, around 8.3% are singletons; the top ten hold 0.75% to 1%. The CDR3 has 18 amino acids. V lost 1 base to trimming and J lost 2 bases; unmatched junction nucleotides: 8. Per the germline V gene, CDR1 is LGHNA and CDR2 is YSLEER. Every donor was a healthy Caucasian. Notes on this clonotype: The antigen is unknown.

The same specimen was also included in a second study, on yellow fever vaccine responses in identical twins.

The sequence derives from a woman aged 18-29 years in good health. The chain couples TRBV4-3 to TRBJ2-6, with TRBD1 matching 7 bases. Sequencing input: PBMCs. CDR3 in DNA: TGCGCCAGCAGCCAAGGGGTGACAGGGTTGGCTGGGGCCAACGTCCTGACTTTC. Its protein is CASSQGVTGLAGANVLTF.